What follows is one T cell receptor beta chain and its context. What it binds is unknown. The germline gives CDR1 SGHVS, CDR2 FQNEAQ. This CDR3 has 16 amino acids. The ends were cut back, 5 bases at V and 0 bases at J, with 16 bases in the middle. The PCR ran on 60 Vbeta and 13 Jbeta primers. Measured with immunoSEQ multiplex PCR; TCRdb has only the in-frame clones, and not every one. The table shows some 120,000 clones, with approximately 79% occurring only once. The data were obtained in a study of cytomegalovirus exposure and HLA in healthy donors. General study findings and limits: Associated with HLA alleles at 0.05 false discovery rate in a later analysis were over 15,000 TCR beta sequences. TCR beta V- and J-gene trimming was later associated with a missense DCLRE1C variant. Most observed TCR sequences were rare, whereas some public TCRs were detected in many donors. TCR beta V segments were, for the most part, productive about 87% or about 30% of the time in an earlier analysis.

This TCR derives from a man aged 25 to 40 in good health and CMV-seronegative. Sequenced input: PBMCs. This chain links TRBV7-8 with TRBJ1-2, with TRBD1 as a possible D gene (5 bases). The CDR3 loop is CASSAQGILTNYGYTF. In DNA, the CDR3 is TGTGCCAGCAGCGCCCAGGGTATACTCACTAACTATGGCTACACCTTC.